This T cell receptor (beta chain) was profiled in a study of tumor-infiltrating lymphocytes in primary liver carcinoma. On the study more broadly: Sample yields of productive TCRbeta reads, ranging from roughly 3.65 to 7.5 million, were similar across tissue types.

Germline V gives CDR1 MNHEY, CDR2 SVGAGI. Trimming left V 7 bases short and J 6 bases short, with 20 bases between. The CDR3 runs to 15 residues. Comments on this clonotype: Its antigen remains unidentified.

Bulk tissue was left unsorted, and RNA and DNA were co-extracted from about 20-30 mg of it. A constant-region primer primed TCR beta cDNA synthesis from 450 to 550 ng of total RNA. Sequencing libraries for TCR beta derived from three nested multiplex PCR rounds that used slightly modified ARM-PCR. TRBV1-TRBV30 forward primers paired with a C-beta reverse primer drove the first two PCR rounds, about 10 cycles each. A single record per CDR3 protein comes from TCRdb applying MiXCR to the multiplex PCR reads. The sample consists of about 35,000 distinct CDR3 sequences, 70% to 85% of them appearing once. Broader study findings: Overlap between tumor regions exceeded overlap of tumor with adjacent tissue or blood. Merely about 8-24% of top clones occurred in all five tumor regions.

The sequenced material came from liver tumor tissue from sampling region 4. Indicated subset: tumor region T4, right-lateral pole. The TCR was taken from a man in his forties with primary liver carcinoma and hepatitis B virus infection. The chain employs TRBV6-5 and TRBJ2-3, with D perhaps matching TRBD2 (6 bases). The DNA of the CDR3 is TGTGCCAGCAACCCAGGACATGCGGGAACTGATACGCAGTATTTT. Translating gives CASNPGHAGTDTQYF.